The 23 T cell receptor beta chains reported below all come from one sample, sequenced in a study of T cell responses to AZD1222 COVID-19 vaccine. Measured with immunoSEQ multiplex PCR; TCRdb has only the in-frame clones, and not every one. The table includes roughly 71,000 clones, approximately 81% detected once. Source: peripheral blood, taken on day 0 of AZD1222 vaccination. The receptors derive from an adult in good health.

J is TRBJ2-7 and V is TRBV27, with D maybe TRBD1 (6 bases). The germline gives CDR1 MNHEY, CDR2 SMNVEV (reference sequence). There are 14 residues in the CDR3. Trimming shortened V by 5 bases and J by 6 bases, and 17 bases separated the two germline ends. This CDR3 is CASSITGSPREQYF. The CDR3 coding sequence is TGTGCCAGCAGTATTACAGGGTCCCCCCGCGAGCAGTACTTC.

This rearrangement joins TRBV19 to TRBJ1-1, with TRBD1 as a possible D gene (5 bases). The CDR3 covers 13 residues. Trimming removed 6 bases at V and 3 bases at J, with 11 bases between. Germline lookup yields CDR1 LNHDA and CDR2 SQIVND (reference sequence). The CDR3 is CASRWQGDTEAFF. CDR3 nucleotide sequence: TGTGCCAGTAGATGGCAGGGAGACACTGAAGCTTTCTTT.

CDR3 loop: CASSLRAGGSNEQFF. The CDR3 DNA is TGTGCCAGCAGCTTGAGGGCAGGGGGAAGCAATGAGCAGTTCTTC. The gene calls are TRBV5-4 and TRBJ2-1; 7 bases map to TRBD1. CDR1 and CDR2 (germline): SGHNT, YYREEE (reference sequence). V shed 1 base and J 6 bases; nucleotides not matched to a gene: 7. The CDR3 spans 15 residues.

The chain employs TRBV27 and TRBJ2-1; D unclear. Germline V CDR1 and CDR2: MNHEY, SMNVEV (reference sequence). Trimming shortened V by 5 bases and J by 2 bases, and 10 bases separated the two germline ends. The CDR3 length is 14 residues. The CDR3 region has the DNA TGTGCCAGCAGTCCATTGGAAGCCTACAATGAGCAGTTCTTC. It is translated as CASSPLEAYNEQFF.

The rearrangement links TRBV10-3 to TRBJ2-3; D might be TRBD1 (6 bases). The germline V gene has CDR1 ENHRY and CDR2 SYGVKD. V was pared by 6 bases and J by 0 bases, with 13 bases between. The CDR3 runs 15 residues. The CDR3 protein is CAISRRGSSTDTQYF. The CDR3 coding sequence is TGTGCCATCAGCAGAAGGGGGTCTAGCACAGATACGCAGTATTTT.

V is TRBV6-5 and J is TRBJ2-1; 8 bases are shared with TRBD2. CDR3 size: 14 residues. The germline gives CDR1 MNHEY, CDR2 SVGAGI. The V gene end was trimmed by 5 bases and the J gene end by 6 bases; junction bases not matched to a gene: 6. CDR3 sequence (DNA): TGTGCCAGCAGTCCCCGGACTAGCATCAATGAGCAGTTCTTC. Amino acids: CASSPRTSINEQFF.

The chain carries TRBV5-6 and TRBJ1-1; no firm D call. V lost 2 bases and J 4 bases, leaving 21 bases between the germline ends. The germline CDR1 and CDR2 sequences are SGHDT and YYEEEE. The CDR3 runs to 17 residues. Here the CDR3 reads CASSLGETRLMGTEAFF. CDR3 sequence (DNA): TGTGCCAGCAGCTTAGGTGAAACCCGGCTAATGGGCACTGAAGCTTTCTTT.

This chain links TRBV7-9 with TRBJ1-1, with D perhaps TRBD1 (6 bases). V lost 4 bases and J 11 bases, leaving 20 bases between the germline ends. The CDR3 has 14 amino acids. Germline CDR1 is SEHNR and CDR2 is FQNEAQ (reference sequence). CDR3 in amino acids: CASSSGQSSQWAFF. CDR3 bases: TGTGCCAGCAGCTCTGGACAGTCGTCTCAGTGGGCTTTCTTT.

In DNA, the CDR3 is TGTGCCAGCAGCTCTATCCTGACCTGGGGAAAAGTTAACTACAATGAGCAGTTCTTC. Amino acid sequence: CASSSILTWGKVNYNEQFF. V usage is TRBV11-2 and J usage is TRBJ2-1; D gene unclear. Germline loops: CDR1 SGHAT, CDR2 FQNNGV. V shed 4 bases and J shed 3 bases, with 25 bases lying between them. The CDR3 is made up of 19 amino acids.

The chain recombines TRBV6-5 with TRBJ2-4; D possibly corresponds to TRBD1 (6 bases). Germline CDR1 is MNHEY and CDR2 is SVGAGI. Trimming shortened V by 11 bases and J by 9 bases, and 26 bases separated the two germline ends. This CDR3 is 15 amino acids long. CDR3 residues: CASNRDTLVVGIQYF. The CDR3 region has the DNA TGTGCCTCAAACCGGGACACCCTGGTCGTGGGCATTCAGTACTTC.

The chain is built from TRBV27 and TRBJ1-1, with D hard to call. The CDR3 runs 13 residues. The germline V gene encodes CDR1 MNHEY and CDR2 SMNVEV (reference sequence). V dropped 6 bases and J dropped 1 base, with 9 bases sitting between them. In DNA form, the CDR3 reads TGTGCCAGCAGCTTCCTCCCGAACACTGAAGCTTTCTTT. Translated, it gives CASSFLPNTEAFF.

The rearrangement links TRBV30 to TRBJ1-2; D is uncertain. The CDR3 spans 12 residues. V was shortened by 5 bases and J by 7 bases, with 14 bases between the two germline ends. Looked up from germline, CDR1 is GTSNPN and CDR2 is SVGIG (reference sequence). Here the CDR3 DNA reads TGTGCCTGGGACAATCGTGGTGTTGGCTACACCTTC. Translation: CAWDNRGVGYTF.

The gene calls are TRBV19 and TRBJ2-7; D is undetermined. V was cut by 1 base and J by 10 bases, with 17 bases left in between. CDR1 is LNHDA, CDR2 SQIVND, per germline (reference sequence). This CDR3 is 14 amino acids long. CDR3: CASSIGVSATSQYF. The CDR3 DNA sequence: TGTGCCAGTAGTATAGGGGTATCGGCGACGAGTCAGTACTTC.

This clone was observed a few times. The chain joins TRBV11-2 to TRBJ2-2; D is ambiguous. From germline, CDR1 is SGHAT and CDR2 FQNNGV. V lost 1 base, J lost 4 bases, and 4 bases lay in between. The CDR3 covers 13 residues. The CDR3 region is CASSLVVTGELFF. The CDR3 DNA reads TGTGCCAGCAGCTTAGTTGTCACCGGGGAGCTGTTTTTT.

This clone was found once. The chain is built from TRBV13 and TRBJ1-1, with a weak D call TRBD1 (6 bases). The CDR3 extends over 16 amino acids. Germline lookup yields CDR1 PRHDT and CDR2 FYEKMQ (reference sequence). V lost 2 bases to trimming and J lost 4 bases, with 17 bases between them. CDR3 nucleotides: TGTGCCAGCAGCTTATTTCTGGGGGCGGTGGCCACTGAAGCTTTCTTT. It codes for CASSLFLGAVATEAFF.

The rearrangement uses TRBV6-6 and TRBJ2-7; D not certain. Germline V gene sequence: CDR1 MNHNY, CDR2 SVGAGI (reference sequence). The CDR3 sequence is 15 residues long. The ends were cut back, 3 bases at V and 3 bases at J, with 15 bases in the middle. CDR3 bases: TGTGCCAGCAGTTATGAGGCCCTAGGTAACTACGAGCAGTACTTC. Amino acid sequence: CASSYEALGNYEQYF.

The CDR3 reads CASREKHLLNTEAFF. CDR3 bases: TGTGCCAGCAGGGAAAAACATCTTTTGAACACTGAAGCTTTCTTT. The chain uses TRBV2 and TRBJ1-1; no firm D call. The CDR3 is made up of 15 amino acids. In germline, CDR1 is SNHLY, CDR2 FYNNEI. Trimming shortened V by 6 bases and J by 0 bases, and 14 bases separated the two germline ends.

The chain is built from TRBV6-5 and TRBJ1-2; the D is unclear. Germline loops: CDR1 MNHEY, CDR2 SVGAGI. There are 13 residues in the CDR3. V lost 0 bases, J lost 5 bases, and 7 bases lay in between. CDR3 DNA sequence: TGTGCCAGCAGTTACTCGGGCTCTTATGGCTACACCTTC. This encodes CASSYSGSYGYTF.

The J gene is TRBJ2-1, the V gene TRBV5-1; no firm D call. Trimming took 3 bases from V and 15 from J, leaving 13 bases between them. CDR1 and CDR2 from the germline V gene are SGHRS and YFSETQ. CDR3 length: 11 residues. CDR3 sequence (DNA): TGCGCCAGCAGCTCCTCAGTGGGGTGGTTCTTC. Protein sequence: CASSSSVGWFF.

This rearrangement joins TRBV5-6 to TRBJ2-1, with 7 bases matching TRBD2. With V trimmed by 6 bases and J by 4 bases, 13 bases remained unmatched. CDR3 length: 16 residues. Germline V gene lookup returns CDR1 SGHDT and CDR2 YYEEEE. CDR3 in amino acids: CASTLKLTSAYNEQFF. The CDR3 DNA sequence: TGTGCCAGCACCCTAAAATTAACTAGCGCATACAATGAGCAGTTCTTC.

The V and J genes are TRBV29-1 and TRBJ2-7, with D tentatively TRBD2 (5 bases). V lost 8 bases and J lost 3, with 14 bases in between. The CDR3 is 12 amino acids. Germline V CDR1 and CDR2: SQVTM, ANQGSEA. CDR3 in DNA: TGCAGCACCGTGAGCGGAGGCTACGAGCAGTACTTC. It yields the protein CSTVSGGYEQYF.

The chain is built from TRBV7-8 and TRBJ1-1; D remains unclear. Per the germline V gene, CDR1 is SGHVS and CDR2 is FQNEAQ. The length of the CDR3 is 15 residues. With 0 bases removed from V and 4 bases from J, the gap between germline ends came to 12 bases. CDR3 sequence: CASSLARIGPTEAFF. Here the CDR3 DNA reads TGTGCCAGCAGCTTAGCGCGGATTGGGCCCACTGAAGCTTTCTTT. The full variable domain, its missing parts supplied by reference TRBV7-8 and TRBJ1-1, is GAGVSQSPRYKVAKRGQDVALRCDPISGHVSLFWYQQALGQGPEFLTYFQNEAQLDKSGLPSDRFFAERPEGSVSTLKIQRTQQEDSAVYLCASSLARIGPTEAFFGQGTRLTVV.

V and J are TRBV5-1 and TRBJ1-1, with TRBD1 matching 10 bases. The CDR3 consists of 15 residues. Germline V gives CDR1 SGHRS, CDR2 YFSETQ. V dropped 4 bases and J dropped 1; count of bases not matched to a gene: 4. CDR3 nucleotide sequence: TGCGCCAGCAGCAGGGACAGGGGTCAGAACACTGAAGCTTTCTTT. Amino acid sequence: CASSRDRGQNTEAFF.